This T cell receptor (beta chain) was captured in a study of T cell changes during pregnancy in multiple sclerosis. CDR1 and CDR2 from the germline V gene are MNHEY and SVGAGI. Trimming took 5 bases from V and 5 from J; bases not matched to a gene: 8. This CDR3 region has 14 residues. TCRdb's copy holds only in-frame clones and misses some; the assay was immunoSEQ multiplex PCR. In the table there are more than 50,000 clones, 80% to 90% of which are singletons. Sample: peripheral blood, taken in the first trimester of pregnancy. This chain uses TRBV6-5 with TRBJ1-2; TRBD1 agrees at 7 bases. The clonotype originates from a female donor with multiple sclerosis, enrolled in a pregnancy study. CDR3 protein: CASSPGQKLYGYTF. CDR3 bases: TGTGCCAGCAGTCCGGGACAGAAGTTATATGGCTACACCTTC.